This is a list of T cell receptor beta chains from one sample in a study of radiotherapy plus CTLA-4 blockade in lung cancer. Clones were read by immunoSEQ multiplex PCR, and TCRdb kept only the in-frame ones, dropping some. The top ten clones hold just under 7% of a sample with 95,000 to 150,000 clones, about 87% of them seen once. The starting material was peripheral blood, obtained from a patient treated with radiotherapy plus ipilimumab. Receptors were obtained from a human donor with non-small cell lung cancer that progressed on radiotherapy plus ipilimumab. Both conserved end residues are part of each CDR3. The order of the fields is clone size, J gene, V gene, D gene, CDR3 DNA, CDR3 protein. The D gene is left open where the match is weak. Rows give clone size only sometimes, using once, few, many, or a class for an expanded clone.

. | TRBJ1-2 | TRBV5-1 | . | TGCGCCAGCAGCCGGGACGGCGGGGTCGGGGGCTACACCTTC | CASSRDGGVGGYTF
. | TRBJ1-1 | TRBV4-2 | . | TGTGCCAGCAGCCAAGGTTTCAACGTTAACACTGAAGCTTTCTTT | CASSQGFNVNTEAFF
once | TRBJ2-7 | TRBV9 | . | TGTGCCAGCAGCGCCACAGGGTGGGCCTCGGAGCAGTACTTC | CASSATGWASEQYF
. | TRBJ1-2 | TRBV6-1 | . | TGTGCCAGCAGTAGGGGACGGGGGATTGATGGCTACACCTTC | CASSRGRGIDGYTF
. | TRBJ2-5 | TRBV29-1 | . | TGCAGCGCTACCTACCCCGGGGGGACCCAGTACTTC | CSATYPGGTQYF
once | TRBJ2-1 | TRBV7-8 | . | TGTGCCAGCAGCTTAGGTCTAGCGTATAATGAGCAGTTCTTC | CASSLGLAYNEQFF
. | TRBJ2-5 | TRBV10-3 | . | TGTGCCATCAGTGAAGGGGAGACCCAGTACTTC | CAISEGETQYF
. | TRBJ2-3 | TRBV5-8 | . | TGTGCCAGCAGCACCCGAGATACGCAGTATTTT | CASSTRDTQYF
. | TRBJ2-7 | TRBV5-1 | . | TGCGCCAGCAGCTTGAGTCGCGACACACTGACACTATACGAGCAGTACTTC | CASSLSRDTLTLYEQYF
. | TRBJ1-2 | TRBV7-9 | . | TGTGCCAGCAGCGTACCTACAGAAAGAAACTATGGCTACACCTTC | CASSVPTERNYGYTF
. | TRBJ2-1 | TRBV7-9 | TRBD2 | TGTGCCAGCAGCAAACCGGGACTAGCCGGGAATGAGCAGTTCTTC | CASSKPGLAGNEQFF
. | TRBJ1-3 | TRBV11-2 | . | TGCGCCAGCAGCTTCGGCCGGGACACTAACCTCTCTGGAAACACCATATATTTT | CASSFGRDTNLSGNTIYF